Only one count was recorded for the clone carrying this T cell receptor beta chain. Antigen: not known. This record comes from a study of T cells in Graves' hyperthyroidism and ophthalmopathy. Clinical Activity Scores of at least 3, NOSPECS grades of at least 4 and durations under 3 months characterized ophthalmopathy patients. Isolation of PBMCs was performed on around 9.8 ml fresh peripheral blood. TCR beta CDR3 sequences were amplified from RNA transcripts. An initial round of RT-PCR targeting the TCR CDR3 relied on the HTBI primer set. Using its own MiXCR run on the multiplex PCR reads, TCRdb lists one record per CDR3 protein. The table lists about 410,000 distinct CDR3 sequences, 14% to 15% of them singletons, with around 13% in the top ten. Trimming removed 1 base at V and 8 bases at J, with 14 bases between. CDR3 length: 14 residues. The germline V gene has CDR1 LNHDA and CDR2 SQIVND (reference sequence).

Regarding the study as a whole: Expanded thyroid clonotypes (above 0.001) were mostly also found in blood. Ophthalmopathy was identified by the model a median approximately 6.9 months ahead of onset.

The source is a young man with Graves' ophthalmopathy. The specimen was blood. This chain uses TRBV19 with TRBJ1-2, with unresolved D. The CDR3 sequence: CASSIGAGPWGYTF. The CDR3 nucleotides read TGTGCCAGTAGTATAGGGGCAGGTCCGTGGGGCTACACCTTC.